The rows below give T cell receptor beta chains drawn from one sample of a study of blood T cell repertoires in COVID-19. Here immunoSEQ multiplex PCR was the method, and the copy in TCRdb shows in-frame clones only, minus some. The repertoire holds under 200,000 clones, with roughly nine tenths as singletons. The sequenced material came from peripheral blood. The receptors originated from a woman in her 70s with acute or convalescent COVID-19. Both conserved end residues are part of each CDR3. Each record gives: clone size, V gene, J gene, D gene, CDR3 protein, CDR3 DNA. D genes are given only for firm matches. Clone sizes are given selectively: once, few, many, or a class where the clone is expanded.

once	TRBV19	TRBJ2-1	TRBD2	CAASGNYNEQFF	TGTGCGGCTAGCGGCAACTACAATGAGCAGTTCTTC
once	TRBV11-2	TRBJ2-1	.	CASSLEGGVDEQFF	TGTGCCAGCAGCTTAGAGGGGGGAGTCGATGAGCAGTTCTTC
once	TRBV5-1	TRBJ1-2	.	CASSRGTGSYGYTF	TGCGCCAGCAGCCGGGGGACGGGCAGCTATGGCTACACCTTC
.	TRBV25-1	TRBJ2-1	TRBD1	CASDPGQANNEQFF	TGTGCCAGCGATCCGGGACAGGCGAACAATGAGCAGTTCTTC
.	TRBV10-2	TRBJ2-1	.	CASSESRPNNEQFF	TGCGCCAGCAGTGAGTCGAGGCCAAACAATGAGCAGTTCTTC
few	TRBV25-1	TRBJ1-1	TRBD1	CAVSGGNTEAFF	TGTGCCGTCTCAGGGGGGAACACTGAAGCTTTCTTT
.	TRBV9	TRBJ1-2	.	CASSVEGVYGYTF	TGTGCCAGCAGCGTAGAGGGAGTCTATGGCTACACCTTC
.	TRBV11-3	TRBJ2-1	.	CASSPTGPQAYNEQFF	TGTGCCAGCAGCCCAACAGGTCCACAGGCCTACAATGAGCAGTTCTTC
.	TRBV12-3/TRBV12-4	TRBJ1-3	.	CASSPLSGNTIYF	TGTGCCAGCAGTCCACTCTCTGGAAACACCATATATTTT
once	TRBV19	TRBJ1-5	.	CASQRGGKHQPQHF	TGTGCCAGCCAACGGGGAGGGAAGCATCAGCCCCAGCATTTT
few	TRBV27	TRBJ2-3	TRBD1	CASSLLGQGFGDTQYF	TGTGCCAGCAGTTTATTGGGACAGGGGTTCGGGGATACGCAGTATTTT
.	TRBV4-2	TRBJ2-6	.	CASSPQESSSGANVLTF	TGTGCCAGCAGCCCTCAGGAAAGCTCCTCTGGGGCCAACGTCCTGACTTTC
.	TRBV5-8	TRBJ1-3	.	CASSPSGNTIYF	TGTGCCAGCAGCCCGTCTGGAAACACCATATATTTT
.	TRBV28	TRBJ2-1	TRBD2	CASSFRTSGINEQFF	TGTGCCAGCAGTTTCCGGACTAGCGGGATCAATGAGCAGTTCTTC
.	TRBV5-1	TRBJ1-5	TRBD1	CASRTGTGTNQPQHF	TGCGCCAGCAGAACCGGGACAGGGACCAATCAGCCCCAGCATTTT
.	TRBV7-2	TRBJ1-1	.	CASSPRHLNTEAFF	TGTGCCAGCAGCCCGCGACACCTAAACACTGAAGCTTTCTTT
.	TRBV6-5	TRBJ2-7	TRBD1	CASSFRGRNLGEQYF	TGTGCCAGCAGCTTCAGGGGGCGGAACCTTGGGGAGCAGTACTTC
.	TRBV7-9	TRBJ1-6	.	CASSSTGNSPLHF	TGTGCCAGCAGCTCTACAGGGAATTCACCCCTACACTTT
.	TRBV15	TRBJ2-5	.	CATSRLLGGQRTNQYF	TGTGCCACCAGCAGACTCCTCGGAGGACAGAGAACAAACCAGTACTTC
few	TRBV7-3	TRBJ2-7	.	CASSLTGSQGTEQYF	TGTGCCAGCAGCTTAACCGGGAGTCAGGGTACCGAGCAGTACTTC
.	TRBV7-2	TRBJ2-3	.	CASSLGVIADTTDTQYF	TGTGCCAGCAGCTTAGGGGTAATAGCGGATACCACAGATACGCAGTATTTT
.	TRBV7-8	TRBJ1-6	.	CASSLKGDSPLHF	TGTGCCAGCAGCTTAAAAGGGGATTCACCCCTCCACTTT
.	TRBV19	TRBJ2-7	.	CASSPDGTYEQYF	TGTGCCAGTAGTCCGGACGGGACCTACGAGCAGTACTTC
.	TRBV6-2/TRBV6-3	TRBJ2-1	TRBD2	CASSYWSGGDNEQFF	TGTGCCAGCAGTTACTGGTCGGGAGGGGACAATGAGCAGTTCTTC
.	TRBV14	TRBJ2-3	TRBD2	CASSYPGGTQYF	TGTGCCAGCAGCTATCCGGGGGGGACGCAGTATTTT
once	TRBV12-5	TRBJ2-3	TRBD2	CASVPGGTGTQYF	TGTGCTAGTGTCCCGGGGGGAACAGGTACGCAGTATTTT
.	TRBV6-6	TRBJ1-1	.	CASRTDMNTEAFF	TGTGCCTCCCGGACAGACATGAACACTGAAGCTTTCTTT
.	TRBV2	TRBJ1-2	.	CASSEDPSPNYGYTF	TGTGCCAGCAGTGAAGATCCTTCTCCTAACTATGGCTACACCTTC
.	TRBV5-4	TRBJ2-7	TRBD2	CASSRPGLAGAIYEQYF	TGTGCCAGCAGCCGCCCGGGACTAGCGGGAGCAATATACGAGCAGTACTTC
.	TRBV5-4	TRBJ1-1	TRBD1	CASSLPGQGINTEAFF	TGTGCCAGCAGCTTGCCGGGACAGGGGATAAACACTGAAGCTTTCTTT
.	TRBV2	TRBJ1-2	TRBD1	CASRGQDNYGYTF	TGTGCCAGCAGAGGACAGGACAACTATGGCTACACCTTC
.	TRBV3-1/TRBV3-2	TRBJ1-6	.	CASSQGADSPLHF	TGTGCCAGCAGCCAGGGGGCTGATTCACCCCTCCACTTT
.	TRBV5-1	TRBJ2-7	.	CASRAGTRTFSYEQYF	TGCGCCAGCAGGGCCGGGACTCGAACTTTCTCCTACGAGCAGTACTTC
.	TRBV5-1	TRBJ1-1	TRBD1	CASSSSDRVSTEAFF	TGCGCCAGCAGCTCATCGGACAGGGTATCTACTGAAGCTTTCTTT
.	TRBV5-1	TRBJ1-6	TRBD1	CASSLQLPGQNSPLHF	TGCGCCAGCAGCTTACAGCTTCCGGGACAGAATTCACCCCTCCACTTT